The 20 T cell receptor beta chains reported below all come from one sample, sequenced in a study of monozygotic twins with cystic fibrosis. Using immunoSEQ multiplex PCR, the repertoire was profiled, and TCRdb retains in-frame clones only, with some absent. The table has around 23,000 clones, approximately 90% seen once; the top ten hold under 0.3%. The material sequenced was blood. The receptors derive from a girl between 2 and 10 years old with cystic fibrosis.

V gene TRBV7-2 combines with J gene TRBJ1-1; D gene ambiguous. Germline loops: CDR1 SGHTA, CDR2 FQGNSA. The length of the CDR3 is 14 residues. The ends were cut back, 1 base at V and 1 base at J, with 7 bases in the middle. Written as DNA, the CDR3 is TGTGCCAGCAGCTTAGGGTTGGGGAACACTGAAGCTTTCTTT. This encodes CASSLGLGNTEAFF.

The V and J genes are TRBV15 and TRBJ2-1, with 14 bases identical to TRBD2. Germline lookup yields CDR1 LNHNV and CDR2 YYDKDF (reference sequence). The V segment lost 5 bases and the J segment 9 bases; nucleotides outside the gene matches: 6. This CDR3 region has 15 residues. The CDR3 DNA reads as TGTGCCACCAGCGCGACTAGCGGGGGGGCATCTGAGCAGTTCTTC. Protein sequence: CATSATSGGASEQFF. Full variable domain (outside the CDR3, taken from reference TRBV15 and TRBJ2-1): DAMVIQNPRYQVTQFGKPVTLSCSQTLNHNVMYWYQQKSSQAPKLLFHYYDKDFNNEADTPDNFQSRRPNTSFCFLDIRSPGLGDTAMYLCATSATSGGASEQFFGPGTRLTVL.

The CDR3 coding sequence is TGTGCCAGCAGCGTAGCTTGGGGCAATGAGCAGTTCTTC. This sequence encodes CASSVAWGNEQFF. The chain employs TRBV9 and TRBJ2-1; D unclear. V was shortened by 0 bases and J by 6 bases, with 7 bases between the two germline ends. The CDR3 has 13 residues. CDR1 and CDR2 (germline): SGDLS, YYNGEE.

The DNA of the CDR3 is TGTGCCGCAGCCTCCTCGGGACCTTATGAAAAACTGTTTTTT. Protein product: CAAASSGPYEKLFF. The chain combines TRBV10-3 with TRBJ1-4, with D perhaps TRBD1 (5 bases). Germline V gene sequence: CDR1 ENHRY, CDR2 SYGVKD. The CDR3 length is 14 residues. V was pared by 11 bases and J by 6 bases, with 19 bases between.

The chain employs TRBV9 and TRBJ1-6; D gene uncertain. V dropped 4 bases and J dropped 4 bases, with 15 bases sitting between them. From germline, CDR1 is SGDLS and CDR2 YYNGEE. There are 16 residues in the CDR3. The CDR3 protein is CASSLNGVSYNSPLHF. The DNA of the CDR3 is TGTGCCAGCAGCCTAAACGGGGTGTCATATAATTCACCCCTCCACTTT.

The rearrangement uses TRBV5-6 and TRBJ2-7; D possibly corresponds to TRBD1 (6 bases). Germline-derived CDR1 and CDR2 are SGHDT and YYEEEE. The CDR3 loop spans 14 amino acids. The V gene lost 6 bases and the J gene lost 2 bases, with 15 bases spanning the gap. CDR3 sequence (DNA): TGTGCCAGCACTCCCACGCAGGGGACCTACGAGCAGTACTTC. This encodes CASTPTQGTYEQYF. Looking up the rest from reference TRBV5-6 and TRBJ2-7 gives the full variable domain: DAGVTQSPTHLIKTRGQQVTLRCSPKSGHDTVSWYQQALGQGPQFIFQYYEEEERQRGNFPDRFSGHQFPNYSSELNVNALLLGDSALYLCASTPTQGTYEQYFGPGTRLTVT.

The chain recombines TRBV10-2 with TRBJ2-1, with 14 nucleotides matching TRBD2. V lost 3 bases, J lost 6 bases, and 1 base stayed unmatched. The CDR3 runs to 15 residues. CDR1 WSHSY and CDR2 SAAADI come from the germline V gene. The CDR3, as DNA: TGCGCCAGCAGTGAAGGGACTAGCGGGGGCAATGAGCAGTTCTTC. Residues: CASSEGTSGGNEQFF.

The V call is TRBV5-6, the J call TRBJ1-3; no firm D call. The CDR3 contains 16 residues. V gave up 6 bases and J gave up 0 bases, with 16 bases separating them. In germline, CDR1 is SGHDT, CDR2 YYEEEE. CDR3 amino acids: CASNRWRVSSGNTIYF. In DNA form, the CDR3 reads TGTGCCAGCAACAGATGGAGGGTTAGCTCTGGAAACACCATATATTTT.

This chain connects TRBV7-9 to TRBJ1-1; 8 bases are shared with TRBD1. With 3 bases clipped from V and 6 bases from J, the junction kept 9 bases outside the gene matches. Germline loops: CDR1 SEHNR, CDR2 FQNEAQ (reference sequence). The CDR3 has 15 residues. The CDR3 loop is CASSFGQGQPSEAFF. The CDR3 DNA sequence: TGTGCCAGCAGCTTTGGACAGGGCCAACCTTCTGAAGCTTTCTTT.

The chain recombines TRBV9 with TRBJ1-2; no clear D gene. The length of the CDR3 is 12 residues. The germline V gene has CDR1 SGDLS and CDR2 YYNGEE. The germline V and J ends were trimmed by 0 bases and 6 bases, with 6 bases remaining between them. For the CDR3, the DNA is TGTGCCAGCAGCGTAGGGGGAAATGGCTACACCTTC. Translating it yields CASSVGGNGYTF.

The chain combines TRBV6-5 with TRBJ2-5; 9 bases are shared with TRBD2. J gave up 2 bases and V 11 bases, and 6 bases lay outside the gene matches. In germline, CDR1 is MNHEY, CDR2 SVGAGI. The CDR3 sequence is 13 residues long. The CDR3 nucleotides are TGTGCCGTCGGGCGGGGGGGTCAAGAGACCCAGTACTTC. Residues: CAVGRGGQETQYF.

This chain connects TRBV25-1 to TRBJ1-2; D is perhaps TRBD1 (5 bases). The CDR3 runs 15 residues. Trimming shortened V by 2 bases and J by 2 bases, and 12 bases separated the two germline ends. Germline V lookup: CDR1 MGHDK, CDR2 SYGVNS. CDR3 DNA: TGTGCCAGCAGTGAAGAACCGACAGAAAACTATGGCTACACCTTC. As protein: CASSEEPTENYGYTF.

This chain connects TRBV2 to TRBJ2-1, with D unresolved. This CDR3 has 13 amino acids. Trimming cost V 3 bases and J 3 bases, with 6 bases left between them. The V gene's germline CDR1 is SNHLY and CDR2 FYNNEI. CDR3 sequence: CASSDPDYNEQFF. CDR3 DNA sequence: TGTGCCAGCAGTGATCCAGACTACAATGAGCAGTTCTTC.

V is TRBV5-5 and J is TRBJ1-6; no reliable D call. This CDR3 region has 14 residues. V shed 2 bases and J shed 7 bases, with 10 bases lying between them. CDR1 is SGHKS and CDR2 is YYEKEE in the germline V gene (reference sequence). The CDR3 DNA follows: TGTGCCAGCAGCTTAGCCCTCTTCAATTCACCCCTCCACTTT. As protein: CASSLALFNSPLHF. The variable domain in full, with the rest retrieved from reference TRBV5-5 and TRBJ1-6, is DAGVTQSPTHLIKTRGQQVTLRCSPISGHKSVSWYQQVLGQGPQFIFQYYEKEERGRGNFPDRFSARQFPNYSSELNVNALLLGDSALYLCASSLALFNSPLHFGNGTRLTVT.

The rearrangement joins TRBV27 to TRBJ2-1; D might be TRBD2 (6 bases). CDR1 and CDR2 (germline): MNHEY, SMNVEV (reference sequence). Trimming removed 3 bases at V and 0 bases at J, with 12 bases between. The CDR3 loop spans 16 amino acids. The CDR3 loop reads CASSFELASSYNEQFF. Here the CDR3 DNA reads TGTGCCAGCAGTTTCGAACTAGCAAGCTCCTACAATGAGCAGTTCTTC.

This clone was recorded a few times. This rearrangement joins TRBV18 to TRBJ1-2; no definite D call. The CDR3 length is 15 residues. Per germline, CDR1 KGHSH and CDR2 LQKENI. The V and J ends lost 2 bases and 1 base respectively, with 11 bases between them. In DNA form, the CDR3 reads TGTGCCAGCTCACCAAATTCCAGGCTTAACTATGGCTACACCTTC. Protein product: CASSPNSRLNYGYTF. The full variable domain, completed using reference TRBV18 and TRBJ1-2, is NAGVMQNPRHLVRRRGQEARLRCSPMKGHSHVYWYRQLPEEGLKFMVYLQKENIIDESGMPKERFSAEFPKEGPSILRIQQVVRGDSAAYFCASSPNSRLNYGYTFGSGTRLTVV.

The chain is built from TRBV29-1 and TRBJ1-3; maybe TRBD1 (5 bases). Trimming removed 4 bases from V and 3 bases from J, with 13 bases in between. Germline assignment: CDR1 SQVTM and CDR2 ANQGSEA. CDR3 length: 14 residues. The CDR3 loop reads CSVGDFGGGNTIYF. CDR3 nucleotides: TGCAGCGTTGGGGACTTCGGAGGTGGAAACACCATATATTTT.

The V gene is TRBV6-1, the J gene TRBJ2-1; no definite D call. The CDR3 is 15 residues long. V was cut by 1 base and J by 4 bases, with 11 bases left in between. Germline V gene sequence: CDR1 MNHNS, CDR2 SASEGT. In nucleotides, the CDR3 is TGTGCCAGCAGTGAAGTCCACCGGTTGTACAATGAGCAGTTCTTC. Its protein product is CASSEVHRLYNEQFF.

DNA for the CDR3: TGTGCTAGTGGGGGGGCTAAACCGAACACTGAAGCTTTCTTT. This encodes CASGGAKPNTEAFF. The rearrangement joins TRBV12-5 to TRBJ1-1; a possible D gene is TRBD1 (6 bases). Per germline, CDR1 LGHNT and CDR2 FRNRAP. CDR3 size: 14 residues. The ends were cut back, 6 bases at V and 1 base at J, with 12 bases in the middle.

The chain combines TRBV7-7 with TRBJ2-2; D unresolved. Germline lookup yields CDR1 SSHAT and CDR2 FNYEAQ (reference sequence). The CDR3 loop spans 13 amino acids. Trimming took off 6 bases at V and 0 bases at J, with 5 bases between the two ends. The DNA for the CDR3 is TGTGCCAGCAGAGCCTCGAACACCGGGGAGCTGTTTTTT. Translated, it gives CASRASNTGELFF.